This T cell receptor beta chain was identified during a study of T-cell memory formation after mild COVID-19. This clonotype occurred a few times. One entry per CDR3 protein, called by TCRdb with MiXCR from the 5' RACE reads. The profile shows about 560,000 distinct CDR3 sequences, about a fifth of them singletons. With 0 bases removed from V and 9 bases from J, the gap between germline ends came to 9 bases. Germline CDR1 is LNHNV and CDR2 is YYDKDF (reference sequence). This CDR3 comprises 13 residues. This sequence originates from an adult woman who had mild COVID-19 (a few samples of this study predate the infection). Cell type and time point are not known. The chain joins TRBV15 to TRBJ2-1; D call uncertain. The sample was PBMCs or a T cell subset sorted from them (not recorded which). Here the CDR3 DNA reads TGTGCCACCAGCAGAGAATATTTAGGTGAGCAGTTCTTC. Its protein is CATSREYLGEQFF.